The 7 T cell receptor beta chains below all came from one sample that was sequenced in a study of T cell changes during pregnancy in multiple sclerosis. Assay: immunoSEQ multiplex PCR; the TCRdb copy retains only in-frame clones and omits some. This sample has 50,000 to 70,000 clones; about 91% occur once, and the top ten carry about 5.8%. The sample in question was CD8+ T cells from peripheral blood mononuclear cells, obtained before pregnancy. These receptors originate from a female donor with multiple sclerosis, enrolled in a pregnancy study.

The V call is TRBV29-1, the J call TRBJ2-3; 16 bases align to TRBD2. The CDR3 is made up of 17 amino acids. V dropped 5 bases and J dropped 1; count of bases not matched to a gene: 6. Per germline, CDR1 SQVTM and CDR2 ANQGSEA. The CDR3 coding sequence is TGCAGCGTTTCCGGGACTAGCGGGGGGGCCGGCACAGATACGCAGTATTTT. Translated: CSVSGTSGGAGTDTQYF.

The chain carries TRBV5-4 and TRBJ1-3; D gene ambiguous. The V gene's germline CDR1 is SGHNT and CDR2 YYREEE (reference sequence). This CDR3 has 14 residues. Trimming left V 1 base short and J 0 bases short, with 5 bases between. The CDR3 sequence is CASSLRGSGNTIYF. In nucleotides, the CDR3 is TGTGCCAGCAGCTTGCGGGGCTCTGGAAACACCATATATTTT.

This clone has only a few counts. The chain has TRBV28 and TRBJ2-2; 7 nucleotides line up with TRBD1. The CDR3 extends over 18 amino acids. Per germline, CDR1 MDHEN and CDR2 SYDVKM. The V segment lost 3 bases and the J segment 2 bases; nucleotides outside the gene matches: 12. The CDR3 coding sequence is TGTGCCAGCAGTTTTAGTCTGGGGACAGCCGACAACACCGGGGAGCTGTTTTTT. Amino acids: CASSFSLGTADNTGELFF.

This sequence joins TRBV27 and TRBJ2-1, with 10 bases fitting TRBD2. Trimming cost V 0 bases and J 4 bases; bases outside gene matches: 3. The CDR3 has 16 residues. Germline V CDR1 and CDR2: MNHEY, SMNVEV (reference sequence). CDR3 coding DNA: TGTGCCAGCAGTTTATCATCTAGCGGGGGATACAATGAGCAGTTCTTC. Its translation is CASSLSSSGGYNEQFF.

V gene TRBV27 combines with J gene TRBJ1-6, with a tentative D call TRBD1 (5 bases). The germline V and J ends were trimmed by 2 bases and 6 bases, with 8 bases remaining between them. The CDR3 loop spans 14 amino acids. Germline V lookup: CDR1 MNHEY, CDR2 SMNVEV (reference sequence). For the CDR3, the DNA is TGTGCCAGCAGTTTAATAAGGGGTAATTCACCCCTCCACTTT. It encodes CASSLIRGNSPLHF.

This chain uses TRBV30 with TRBJ2-7, with D tentatively TRBD1 (5 bases). Per the germline V gene, CDR1 is GTSNPN and CDR2 is SVGIG (reference sequence). Trimming pared 1 base from V and 6 bases from J, leaving 7 bases between. This CDR3 region has 11 residues. In nucleotides, the CDR3 is TGTGCCTGGAGTGGGACACCCGAGCAGTACTTC. Its translation: CAWSGTPEQYF.

The V call is TRBV29-1, the J call TRBJ2-1; 10 bases line up with TRBD1. V dropped 1 base and J dropped 4; count of bases not matched to a gene: 1. CDR1 and CDR2 from the germline V gene are SQVTM and ANQGSEA. This CDR3 contains 14 residues. The CDR3 spells CSVEGGQGYNEQFF. The CDR3 nucleotides are TGCAGCGTTGAAGGGGGACAGGGGTACAATGAGCAGTTCTTC.